The 17 T cell receptor beta chains reported below all come from one sample, sequenced in a study of tumor and adjacent non-tumor tissue in lung cancer. Three rounds of nested PCR, following a modified ARM-PCR protocol, produced the TCRbeta library. From the multiplex PCR reads, TCRdb called clonotypes with MiXCR, one entry per CDR3 protein. The table records about 90,000 distinct CDR3 sequences, about 66% of them present only once. This sample's RNA came from whole unsorted tissue. Sequences were obtained from lung tumor tissue. The receptor set was obtained from a man aged 70 or older with non-small cell lung cancer.

To note about this clonotype: Mismatch with germline at one junction end may stem from a read error. This chain uses TRBV28 with TRBJ2-7; D possibly corresponds to TRBD1 (6 bases). The CDR3 totals 16 residues. The germline V gene encodes CDR1 MDHEN and CDR2 SYDVKM. CDR3 residues: CASSRPRQEVRYEQYF. CDR3 bases: TGCGCCAGCAGTCGCCCCCGACAGGAGGTCCGCTACGAGCAGTATTTC.

The table lists this clonotype with a count of one. One end of the junction varies from germline; a read error may be responsible. The rearrangement uses TRBV11-2 and TRBJ2-6; D is tentatively TRBD1 or TRBD2 (7 bases each). CDR1 and CDR2 (germline): SGHAT, FQNNGV. The CDR3 has 19 residues. CDR3 DNA: TGTGCCAGCAGCTCCCCGGGGGGAAAAGGGGGCTCTGGGGCCAACGTCCTGCCTTTC. Its protein product is CASSSPGGKGGSGANVLPF.

For this clonotype: Germline is not matched at one junction end, which may reflect a read error. The J gene is TRBJ1-2, the V gene TRBV20-1; D gene ambiguous. Germline CDR1 is DFQATT and CDR2 is SNEGSKA (reference sequence). The CDR3 totals 13 residues. CDR3 loop: CSAGVASTHGSTF. The CDR3 region has the DNA TGCAGTGCTGGGGTGGCGAGTACCCATGGCTCCACCTTC.

This clonotype came up once. The chain joins TRBV11-2 to TRBJ2-5; the D is unclear. The V end was cut by 5 bases, the J end by 5 bases, with 9 bases between. CDR1 and CDR2 from the germline V gene are SGHAT and FQNNGV. The CDR3 extends over 12 amino acids. The CDR3, as DNA: TGTGCCAGCAGCCCGTATCATGAGACCCAGTACTTC. This translates into CASSPYHETQYF. The whole variable domain, remainder taken from reference TRBV11-2 and TRBJ2-5, is EAGVAQSPRYKIIEKRQSVAFWCNPISGHATLYWYQQILGQGPKLLIQFQNNGVVDDSQLPKDRFSAERLKGVDSTLKIQPAKLEDSAVYLCASSPYHETQYFGPGTRLLVL.

About this clonotype itself: The conserved closing phenylalanine or tryptophan is absent in this CDR3, likely reflecting a read error. J is TRBJ2-7 and V is TRBV11-2; 8 bases fit TRBD2. CDR3 length: 15 residues. The V gene's germline CDR1 is SGHAT and CDR2 FQNNGV. The CDR3 protein is CDSSSGSGRSYEQYL. CDR3 nucleotides: TGTGACAGCAGCTCGGGAAGCGGGAGATCCTACGAGCAGTACTTG.

This clonotype has a count of ten or more. V is TRBV29-1 and J is TRBJ1-4; no firm D call. The V and J ends lost 5 bases and 4 bases respectively, with 14 bases between them. The length of the CDR3 is 14 residues. CDR1 is SQVTM, CDR2 ANQGSEA, per germline. The chain's CDR3 is CSVSLLLNNEKLFF. The CDR3 nucleotides are TGCAGCGTTTCCCTTCTCCTGAATAATGAAAAACTGTTTTTT. The whole variable domain, remainder taken from reference TRBV29-1 and TRBJ1-4, is SAVISQKPSRDICQRGTSLTIQCQVDSQVTMMFWYRQQPGQSLTLIATANQGSEATYESGFVIDKFPISRPNLTFSTLTVSNMSPEDSSIYLCSVSLLLNNEKLFFGSGTQLSVL.

This clonotype was counted at least ten times. The V gene is TRBV6-6, the J gene TRBJ2-6; 10 positions match TRBD1. From germline, CDR1 is MNHNY and CDR2 SVGAGI (reference sequence). This CDR3 is built from 16 residues. The trim removed 5 bases at V and 0 bases at J, leaving 1 base unmatched. CDR3 DNA sequence: TGTGCCAGCAGTCGACAGGGGGCCTCTGGGGCCAACGTCCTGACTTTC. As protein: CASSRQGASGANVLTF.

This clonotype was counted many times. The gene calls are TRBV5-5 and TRBJ2-3; either TRBD1 or TRBD2 may supply D (5 bases each). This CDR3 spans 14 amino acids. Between the trimmed V and J ends, which lost 3 bases and 4 bases, there was a span of 12 bases. Germline V gene lookup returns CDR1 SGHKS and CDR2 YYEKEE (reference sequence). CDR3 bases: TGTGCCAGCAGCTACGGGGCAGGCGCAGATACGCAGTATTTT. Translating gives CASSYGAGADTQYF.

To note about this clonotype: At one boundary the junction diverges from the germline segment, which might be a read error. The chain is built from TRBV4-1 and TRBJ2-5; D call uncertain. From germline, CDR1 is MGHRA and CDR2 YSYEKL. CDR3 length: 13 residues. The CDR3: CASCQEIRRTQYF. The CDR3 DNA reads as TGCGCCAGCTGCCAAGAGATTCGTCGAACCCAGTACTTC.

To note about this clonotype: The junction shows a germline mismatch at one end, possibly a read error. The CDR3 spells CANSQDVGTGTGVSTDTQYF. The CDR3 DNA reads TGCGCCAACAGCCAAGACGTGGGGACTGGGACAGGGGTTAGCACAGATACGCAGTATTTT. The genes are TRBV4-1 and TRBJ2-3, with TRBD1 matching over 10 bases. The CDR3 loop spans 20 amino acids. CDR1 is MGHRA, CDR2 YSYEKL, per germline.

The CDR3 spells CASSYSQWGEKLFF. In nucleotides, the CDR3 is TGTGCCAGCAGTTATTCACAGTGGGGAGAAAAACTGTTTTTT. This chain connects TRBV6-5 to TRBJ1-4; D is unclear. This CDR3 has 14 amino acids. V lost 3 bases, J lost 8 bases, and 13 bases lay in between. Germline V gene lookup returns CDR1 MNHEY and CDR2 SVGAGI.

In regard to this clonotype: At one of its ends the junction is not consistent with the germline gene, which may arise from a read error. The genes are TRBV28 and TRBJ2-6; D possibly uses TRBD1 or TRBD2 (6 bases each). CDR1 is MDHEN and CDR2 is SYDVKM in the germline V gene. The CDR3 contains 16 residues. CDR3 region: CAISPPTGTGTNVLTF. The DNA of the CDR3 is TGTGCCATCAGCCCTCCCACAGGGACTGGGACCAACGTCCTGACTTTC.

This clonotype was found many times. The J gene is TRBJ1-5, the V gene TRBV10-3, with 8 nucleotides matching TRBD1. Germline V gives CDR1 ENHRY, CDR2 SYGVKD. Trimming removed 3 bases from V and 6 bases from J; junction bases left unmatched: 4. The CDR3 has 14 residues. Here the CDR3 DNA reads TGTGCCATCAGTGAAGACAGGGGAGGTCAGCCCCAGCATTTT. This encodes CAISEDRGGQPQHF.

A remark on this clonotype: Being one base from a much bigger clone, this may be a read error. The J gene is TRBJ2-5, the V gene TRBV20-1; D may be TRBD1 (6 bases). CDR1 is DFQATT, CDR2 SNEGSKA, per germline (reference sequence). The CDR3 is made up of 13 amino acids. The V gene lost 8 bases and the J gene lost 5 bases, with 18 bases spanning the gap. CDR3 sequence (DNA): TGCAGTACTGATATCAGGGGTTTGGAGACCCAGTACTTC. It translates to CSTDIRGLETQYF.

This clonotype has ten or more counts. V usage is TRBV30 and J usage is TRBJ1-1, with a possible D match to TRBD1 (6 bases). This CDR3 spans 12 amino acids. In germline, CDR1 is GTSNPN, CDR2 SVGIG (reference sequence). The germline V and J ends were trimmed by 3 bases and 1 base, with 6 bases remaining between them. CDR3 bases: TGTGCCTGGAGACAGGGGAACACTGAAGCTTTCTTT. Translating gives CAWRQGNTEAFF.

This chain links TRBV6-2 or TRBV6-3 with TRBJ1-2; D is uncertain. The CDR3 is 13 amino acids. Germline V gives CDR1 MNHEY, CDR2 SVGEGT. The V end was cut by 10 bases, the J end by 4 bases, with 16 bases between. This chain's CDR3 is CATNEDLGYGYTF. The CDR3 nucleotides read TGTGCCACCAATGAGGATCTCGGCTATGGCTACACCTTC.

This chain connects TRBV29-1 to TRBJ2-5, with 7 bases fitting TRBD1. Per germline, CDR1 SQVTM and CDR2 ANQGSEA. V dropped 7 bases and J dropped 1; count of bases not matched to a gene: 12. This CDR3 is built from 15 residues. The CDR3 DNA is TGCAGCGACCGGACAGGTAAGATTCTCCAAGAGACCCAGTACTTC. Translating it yields CSDRTGKILQETQYF.